What follows is one T cell receptor (beta chain) and its context. J lost 8 bases, V lost 4 bases, and 8 bases had no gene match. The length of the CDR3 is 15 residues. The germline V gene encodes CDR1 MDHEN and CDR2 SYDVKM. The data were obtained in a study of T cell changes during pregnancy in multiple sclerosis. Sequencing was performed with immunoSEQ multiplex PCR; in TCRdb, only in-frame clones are kept and a portion is missing. The sample includes tens of thousands of clones, approximately 92% seen only once; the top ten take approximately 4%. Sequenced here: CD8+ T cells from peripheral blood mononuclear cells, sampled after pregnancy. The receptor was isolated from a female donor with multiple sclerosis, enrolled in a pregnancy study. The chain is built from TRBV28 and TRBJ1-4; 9 bases are a match to TRBD1. The CDR3 DNA sequence: TGTGCCAGCAGTTCGACCGGGACAGGGCGGGAAAAACTGTTTTTT. As protein: CASSSTGTGREKLFF.